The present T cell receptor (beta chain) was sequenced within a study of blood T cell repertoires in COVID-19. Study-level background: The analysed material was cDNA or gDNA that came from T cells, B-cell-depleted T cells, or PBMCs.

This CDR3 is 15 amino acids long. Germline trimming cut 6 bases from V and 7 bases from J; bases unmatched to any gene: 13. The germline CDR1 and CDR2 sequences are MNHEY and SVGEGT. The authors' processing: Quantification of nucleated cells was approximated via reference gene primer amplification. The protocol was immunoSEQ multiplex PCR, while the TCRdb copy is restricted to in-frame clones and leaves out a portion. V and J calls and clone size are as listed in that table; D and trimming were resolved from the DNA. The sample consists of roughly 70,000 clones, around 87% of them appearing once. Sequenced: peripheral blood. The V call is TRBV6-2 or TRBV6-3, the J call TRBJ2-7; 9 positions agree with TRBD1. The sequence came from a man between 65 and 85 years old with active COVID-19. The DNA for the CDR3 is TGTGCCAGCAGACCTTGGGTACAGGGGGCGAGGGAGCAGTACTTC. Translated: CASRPWVQGAREQYF.